Listed below are T cell receptor beta chains from one sample, sequenced in a study of beta chain features in type 1 diabetes. Data came from immunoSEQ multiplex PCR; TCRdb stores just in-frame clones and leaves some out. The data hold 500,000 to 700,000 clones, with 15% to 18% observed a single time. Sequences were obtained from naive CD4+ T cells from blood. The receptors were gathered from a man between 18 and 35 years old in good health. The CDR3 runs from the conserved cysteine through the conserved F or W. Each record gives: V gene, J gene, clone size, D gene, CDR3 DNA, CDR3 protein. The D gene is left open where the match is weak. Clone size is shown for a subset of rows, as once, few, many or a class of expanded clone.

TRBV5-6	TRBJ2-4	.	TRBD2	TGTGCCAGCAGCCCCGCGGGAGGGCCCAAAAACATTCAGTACTTC	CASSPAGGPKNIQYF
TRBV7-3	TRBJ1-6	few	.	TGTGCCAGCAGCTCTGGTCGGGATTCACCCCTCCACTTT	CASSSGRDSPLHF
TRBV18	TRBJ2-3	.	TRBD2	TGTGCCAGCTCACAACCGACTAGCGGGGACGATACGCAGTATTTT	CASSQPTSGDDTQYF
TRBV28	TRBJ2-7	.	.	TGTGCCAGCACTGTTGGCCGGGACGAGCAGTACTTC	CASTVGRDEQYF
TRBV28	TRBJ2-7	.	TRBD1	TGTGCCAGCAGCAGCACAGGGGGCAGCTACGAGCAGTACTTC	CASSSTGGSYEQYF
TRBV18	TRBJ1-1	.	.	TGTGCCAGCTCACCAGCGGGGGCGAACACTGAAGCTTTCTTT	CASSPAGANTEAFF
TRBV9	TRBJ2-1	.	.	TGTGCCAGCAGCGTAGGGGTGCAGGCCCTTTCGGGTGGGCAGTTCTTC	CASSVGVQALSGGQFF
TRBV14	TRBJ2-3	few	TRBD2	TGTGCCAGCAGCCAATCGGCCCCGGGACTAAAAGATACGCAGTATTTT	CASSQSAPGLKDTQYF
TRBV7-7	TRBJ2-1	few	.	TGTGCCAGCAGCTCCGAGAGGCTACCGGGCAATGAGCAGTTCTTC	CASSSERLPGNEQFF
TRBV7-2	TRBJ2-7	.	TRBD2	TGTGCCAGCGGCAGACGTGGCGGGAGCTCCTACGAGCAGTACTTC	CASGRRGGSSYEQYF
TRBV30	TRBJ2-1	few	.	TGTGCCTGGAGTGACTCTGCAAGTCGGCCTTTACCCTACAATGAGCAGTTCTTC	CAWSDSASRPLPYNEQFF
TRBV6-4	TRBJ2-1	.	.	TGTGCCAGCAGTGACCGGAGGCTGCCCTACAATGAGCAGTTCTTC	CASSDRRLPYNEQFF
TRBV6-6	TRBJ2-3	.	TRBD1	TGTGCCAGCAGGAACAGGGGGCCCGATACGCAGTATTTT	CASRNRGPDTQYF
TRBV5-1	TRBJ2-5	few	.	TGCGCCAGCAGCTCCGGGACTTCCCAGGAGACCCAGTACTTC	CASSSGTSQETQYF
TRBV28	TRBJ2-3	few	.	TGTGCCAGCAGTTCCCTCGGGCTAACCAGTATTCTCGGGGCGCAGTATTTT	CASSSLGLTSILGAQYF
TRBV10-3	TRBJ2-6	many	.	TGTGCCATCAGTGACACAGCCAACGTCCTGACTTTC	CAISDTANVLTF
TRBV5-1	TRBJ2-3	few	.	TGCGCCAGCAGCTCTGAGTCAGATACGCAGTATTTT	CASSSESDTQYF
TRBV19	TRBJ2-7	few	.	TGTGCCAGTAGTATCATGCCCAGGCAATTTGGCGAGCAGTACTTC	CASSIMPRQFGEQYF
TRBV30	TRBJ1-6	few	.	TGTGCCTGGAGTGCCAGGAACAATTCACCCCTCCACTTT	CAWSARNNSPLHF
TRBV18	TRBJ1-5	.	.	TGTGCCAGCTCGTTGGAGGGGGGACAGCCCCAGCATTTT	CASSLEGGQPQHF
TRBV2	TRBJ2-1	few	.	TGTGCCAGCAGTGAACAGGGGATCAGTATTAGTGAGCAGTTCTTC	CASSEQGISISEQFF
TRBV7-2	TRBJ2-7	few	TRBD1	TGTGCCAGCAGCTTCCACCGGGACAGGGAGACCTACGAGCAGTACTTC	CASSFHRDRETYEQYF
TRBV19	TRBJ1-2	few	.	TGTGCCAGTAGTACCGGGCCTTACCAGTATGGCTACACCTTC	CASSTGPYQYGYTF
TRBV28	TRBJ2-4	few	.	TGTGCCAGCAGCCCTGAGTCACAAGCCAAAAACATTCAGTACTTC	CASSPESQAKNIQYF
TRBV9	TRBJ1-2	.	.	TGTGCCAGCAGCGTATCAGGAATCTATGGCTACACCTTC	CASSVSGIYGYTF
TRBV28	TRBJ1-6	once	.	TGTGCCAGCAAAGGTGAGGGTAGGAATTCACCCCTCCACTTT	CASKGEGRNSPLHF
TRBV28	TRBJ1-5	.	TRBD1	TGTGCCAGCAGTCAAAGGGACAGGGCGGTGAGGCCCCAGCATTTT	CASSQRDRAVRPQHF
TRBV18	TRBJ1-5	few	.	TGTGCCAGCTCCTTGATCTATAGCAATCAGCCCCAGCATTTT	CASSLIYSNQPQHF
TRBV10-3	TRBJ1-5	.	.	TGTGCCATCAGTCATGAGTATAGCAATCAGCCCCAGCATTTT	CAISHEYSNQPQHF
TRBV4-1	TRBJ2-5	.	.	TGCGCCAGCAGCCAAGATGGAGGAGGGGAAGAGACCCAGTACTTC	CASSQDGGGEETQYF
TRBV19	TRBJ1-6	.	.	TGTGCCAGTAGTCCCCAGCGAACCTATAATTCACCCCTCCACTTT	CASSPQRTYNSPLHF
TRBV11-3	TRBJ2-1	.	.	TGTGCCAGCAGCTTAGATCGGATTCTCCGTAGCTCCTACAATGAGCAGTTCTTC	CASSLDRILRSSYNEQFF
TRBV19	TRBJ2-3	few	.	TGTGCCAGTACCAAGGGAAAAAAGCGACGCACAGATACGCAGTATTTT	CASTKGKKRRTDTQYF
TRBV2	TRBJ2-7	many	.	TGTGCCAGCAGTGAGATGTCTCAGTACTTC	CASSEMSQYF
TRBV4-2	TRBJ2-7	.	.	TGTGCCAGCAGCCAAGGGAGGCAGGGTCACGACGAGCAGTACTTC	CASSQGRQGHDEQYF
TRBV28	TRBJ2-1	.	TRBD2	TGTGCCAGCAACCTTGTCGGGAGGGCCCTGCGGGTTAATGAGCAGTTCTTC	CASNLVGRALRVNEQFF
TRBV2	TRBJ2-7	.	.	TGTGCCAGCAGTGAAGCGCGAATAACAGGGCGGAGAGGGGAGCAGTACTTC	CASSEARITGRRGEQYF
TRBV7-2	TRBJ2-2	.	TRBD1	TGTGCCAGCAGCTTTCCGGGACAGAGGCCCGGGGAGCTGTTTTTT	CASSFPGQRPGELFF
TRBV7-9	TRBJ1-1	few	.	TGTGCCAGCAGCTTAGGGGCAGGAGGGAACACTGAAGCTTTCTTT	CASSLGAGGNTEAFF
TRBV4-2	TRBJ1-2	.	.	TGTGCCAGCAGCCAAGTTGGGACACAGTATGGCTACACCTTC	CASSQVGTQYGYTF
TRBV7-9	TRBJ1-4	few	.	TGTGCCAGCACTCTAGGTGAAAAACTGTTTTTT	CASTLGEKLFF
TRBV10-3	TRBJ2-7	.	TRBD1	TGTGCCATCAGTGGGGACAGGGATTACGAGCAGTACTTC	CAISGDRDYEQYF
TRBV18	TRBJ2-2	.	TRBD2	TGTGCCAGCTCACCACCCGGACTAGCGGGAGGAAACACCGGGGAGCTGTTTTTT	CASSPPGLAGGNTGELFF
TRBV28	TRBJ2-5	.	TRBD2	TGCACTAGCGGGGGGGCCCCAGAGACCCAGTACTTC	CTSGGAPETQYF
TRBV25-1	TRBJ2-1	few	.	TGTGCCAGCAGTGAATTAAGGACGACAGGCTCCTACAATGAGCAGTTCTTC	CASSELRTTGSYNEQFF
TRBV7-9	TRBJ2-7	.	.	TGTGCCAGCAGCTTACGTTCTGGGGGCTACGAGCAGTACTTC	CASSLRSGGYEQYF
TRBV21-1	TRBJ1-2	few	.	TGTGCCAGCAGCCATGGCCGTGGAAATGGCTACACCTTC	CASSHGRGNGYTF
TRBV6-1	TRBJ1-2	few	.	TGTGCCAGCAGTCTAACAGGATCATTCAACTATGGCTACACCTTC	CASSLTGSFNYGYTF
TRBV1	TRBJ2-1	.	.	TGCACCAGCACACGGCAGTTCTTC	CTSTRQFF
TRBV7-2	TRBJ2-4	few	.	TGTGCCAGCAGCTTAGCGGGTCGAAACATTCAGTACTTC	CASSLAGRNIQYF
TRBV7-9	TRBJ1-6	.	TRBD1	TGTGCCAGCAGTGACAGGGTTTCGCTAAATTCACCCCTCCACTTT	CASSDRVSLNSPLHF
TRBV5-1	TRBJ2-1	.	.	TGCGCCAGCAGAGCCGTGATCGACAATGAGCAGTTCTTC	CASRAVIDNEQFF
TRBV7-2	TRBJ2-1	few	.	TGTGCCAGCAGCTTCTTACAGGCGAGCTCCTACAATGAGCAGTTCTTC	CASSFLQASSYNEQFF
TRBV29-1	TRBJ2-1	few	.	TGCAGCGTTAAGAACGGGGGGCTCAGCTCCTACAATGAGCAGTTCTTC	CSVKNGGLSSYNEQFF